This TCR beta chain was recorded in a study of T cell repertoires in cytomegalovirus infection. General observations from the study: HLA-C-restricted TCR beta clonotypes specific for CMV led the ex vivo response.

Many counts were recorded for this clonotype. Its antigen is still unknown. Looked up from germline, CDR1 is MDHEN and CDR2 is SYDVKM. The CDR3 covers 17 residues. The V segment lost 5 bases and the J segment 0 bases; nucleotides outside the gene matches: 7. A single record per CDR3 protein comes from TCRdb applying MiXCR to the reads. The sample lists 65,000 to 90,000 distinct CDR3 sequences, under 5% occurring once. This TCR was recovered from a human donor in good health (CMV status not recorded). Some clones in this sample may be carry-over from other donors' samples. The material sequenced was PBMCs. The J gene is TRBJ1-4, the V gene TRBV28, with 9 bases aligning to TRBD1. In nucleotides, the CDR3 is TGTGCCAGCAGTAGGGGACAGGGAAGGCCAACTAATGAAAAACTGTTTTTT. It translates to CASSRGQGRPTNEKLFF.